These 13 T cell receptor beta chains came from one sample sequenced in a study of T-cell reconstitution after alpha-beta-depleted transplantation in children (dated by TCRdb to the mid-2010s). This specimen's treatment or condition label, per the study, means: allogeneic hematopoietic cell transplantation with graft depleted of TCRalphabeta T cells and CD19 B cells. To prepare the library, PCR was applied. This sample was sequenced with an Illumina HiSeq 2500. To normalize quantification of the TCRbeta repertoire, the TCR libraries were built with molecular barcoding that relied on unique molecular identifiers. TCRdb handled the public reads itself, with Q25 trimming in fastp and clone calling in MiXCR, and kept productive beta chains. When rows share a CDR3 protein, they turn into one entry using the most common DNA and genes. The sample yields approximately 650,000 distinct CDR3 sequences; around 13% were counted once. The ten largest clones represent 0.79% of the sample.

The sample here was PBMCs, taken before TCRalphabeta/CD19-depleted stem cell transplant. These TCRs come from a girl aged 2 to 10 with congenital amegakaryocytic thrombocytopenia, due to receive a stem cell transplant.

On this clonotype: Here the CDR3 omits its conserved ending phenylalanine or tryptophan, so a read error is the likely source. The chain links TRBV20-1 to TRBJ2-1; 7 nucleotides line up with TRBD1. The germline V gene has CDR1 DFQATT and CDR2 SNEGSKA (reference sequence). The length of the CDR3 is 13 residues. CDR3 sequence reads: CNARGQAYNEQFL. CDR3 nucleotides: TGCAATGCTAGAGGACAGGCTTACAATGAGCAGTTCCTC.

Regarding this clonotype: At one of its ends the junction is not consistent with the germline gene, which may arise from a read error. The V gene is TRBV20-1, the J gene TRBJ2-1; 7 nucleotides line up with TRBD2. The germline CDR1 and CDR2 sequences are DFQATT and SNEGSKA (reference sequence). The CDR3 extends over 18 amino acids. The CDR3 loop is CCARLYRAGADRYNEQFF. For the CDR3, the DNA is TGCTGTGCTAGATTGTATCGGGCGGGAGCTGACCGATACAATGAGCAGTTCTTC.

The V call is TRBV5-1, the J call TRBJ2-2, with 8 bases that match TRBD2. V lost 4 bases to trimming and J lost 3 bases; unmatched junction nucleotides: 2. This CDR3 region has 14 residues. In germline, CDR1 is SGHRS, CDR2 YFSETQ. The CDR3: CASSKAGDTGELFF. CDR3 DNA sequence: TGCGCCAGCAGCAAAGCGGGAGACACCGGGGAGCTGTTTTTT.

This clonotype was counted ten times or more. The chain uses TRBV9 and TRBJ2-5; 12 bases map to TRBD2. V shed 0 bases and J 6 bases; nucleotides not matched to a gene: 12. CDR1 is SGDLS, CDR2 YYNGEE, per germline. The CDR3 is 18 amino acids. CDR3 sequence: CASSVGSRLAGDLKTQYF. The CDR3 nucleotides read TGTGCCAGCAGCGTAGGATCGAGACTAGCGGGAGATCTAAAGACCCAGTACTTC.

The chain combines TRBV30 with TRBJ2-1; possibly TRBD2 for D (6 bases). The ends were cut back, 1 base at V and 7 bases at J, with 20 bases in the middle. The CDR3 runs to 16 residues. Germline V gene data show CDR1 as GTSNPN and CDR2 as SVGIG (reference sequence). CDR3 protein: CAWSGVWGDVGNEQFF. Here the CDR3 DNA reads TGTGCCTGGAGTGGGGTGTGGGGGGACGTTGGGAATGAGCAGTTCTTC.

This clonotype was recorded a few times. This chain connects TRBV18 to TRBJ2-7, with D unresolved. Germline V gives CDR1 KGHSH, CDR2 LQKENI. V was pared by 3 bases and J by 5 bases, with 8 bases between. The CDR3 consists of 12 residues. CDR3 sequence reads: CASSPRLHEQYF. The CDR3 nucleotides are TGTGCCAGCTCACCCAGACTCCACGAGCAGTACTTC.

The V gene is TRBV12-3 or TRBV12-4, the J gene TRBJ2-5; D not certain. CDR3 size: 13 residues. Trimming left V 5 bases short and J 2 bases short, with 9 bases between. The CDR3 loop reads CASSGKGQETQYF. CDR3 nucleotides: TGTGCCAGCAGTGGAAAGGGACAAGAGACCCAGTACTTC.

This clonotype was seen at least ten times. The chain uses TRBV15 and TRBJ2-6, with 9 positions matching TRBD2. CDR1 and CDR2 (germline): LNHNV, YYDKDF (reference sequence). Losses at the gene ends were 6 bases for V and 0 bases for J; bases not matched to a gene: 15. The CDR3 runs to 20 residues. The CDR3 DNA reads as TGTGCCACCAGGGAATCCGTGGCACTAGCGGGTTACTCTGGGGCCAACGTCCTGACTTTC. This encodes CATRESVALAGYSGANVLTF.

This chain connects TRBV4-1 to TRBJ2-2; D not certain. The CDR3 spans 13 residues. Between the trimmed V and J ends, which lost 0 bases and 11 bases, there was a span of 10 bases. Germline CDR1 MGHRA, CDR2 YSYEKL. The CDR3 nucleotides read TGCGCCAGCAGCCAAGAACTACCGAGAGAGCTGTTTTTT. It specifies CASSQELPRELFF.

V gene TRBV7-9 combines with J gene TRBJ2-3, with 7 bases that match TRBD2. Looked up from germline, CDR1 is SEHNR and CDR2 is FQNEAQ (reference sequence). V shed 4 bases and J 4 bases; nucleotides not matched to a gene: 14. The CDR3 is 17 residues long. The CDR3 region is CASSSTILREMSDTQYF. The CDR3 nucleotides are TGTGCCAGCAGCTCTACAATCCTGCGGGAGATGTCAGATACGCAGTATTTT. Based on the CDR3 plus reference TRBV7-9 and TRBJ2-3, the full variable domain is DTGVSQNPRHKITKRGQNVTFRCDPISEHNRLYWYRQTLGQGPEFLTYFQNEAQLEKSRLLSDRFSAERPKGSFSTLEIQRTEQGDSAMYLCASSSTILREMSDTQYFGPGTRLTVL.

The CDR3 here is CASIEGREDTQYF. CDR3 sequence (DNA): TGTGCCAGCATCGAGGGGAGGGAAGATACGCAGTATTTT. This chain joins TRBV7-8 and TRBJ2-3; 7 bases map to TRBD2. Losses at the gene ends were 7 bases for V and 5 bases for J; bases not matched to a gene: 6. The germline gives CDR1 SGHVS, CDR2 FQNEAQ. CDR3 length: 13 amino acids. Supplemented by reference TRBV7-8 and TRBJ2-3, the full variable domain reads GAGVSQSPRYKVAKRGQDVALRCDPISGHVSLFWYQQALGQGPEFLTYFQNEAQLDKSGLPSDRFFAERPEGSVSTLKIQRTQQEDSAVYLCASIEGREDTQYFGPGTRLTVL.

Ten or more counts support this clonotype. This sequence joins TRBV7-2 and TRBJ2-7, with D perhaps TRBD1 (5 bases). Germline CDR1 and CDR2: SGHTA and FQGNSA. The V end was cut by 4 bases, the J end by 4 bases, with 14 bases between. CDR3 length: 14 amino acids. The CDR3 bases are TGTGCCAGCAGCTCAAGGGGCTCCCCGTACGAGCAGTACTTC. It is translated as CASSSRGSPYEQYF.

With respect to this clonotype: Since a much larger clone is just one base distant, this may be a read error. This chain joins TRBV20-1 and TRBJ2-5; 7 positions agree with TRBD2. In germline, CDR1 is DFQATT, CDR2 SNEGSKA (reference sequence). V shed 5 bases, J shed 5 bases, and the junction held 11 bases outside the gene matches. The CDR3 runs 14 residues. The CDR3 loop reads CSACGSRWTETQYF. The CDR3 DNA reads TGCAGTGCTTGCGGGAGTCGATGGACGGAGACCCAGTACTTC.